A selection of T cell receptor beta chains follows, all from one sample in a study of blood T cell repertoires in COVID-19. Generated by immunoSEQ multiplex PCR, the TCRdb table keeps only in-frame clones and is missing some. Counted here are 30,000 to 50,000 clones, about 82% occurring once; the ten biggest clones make up roughly 9.9%. The sample comprised peripheral blood. The receptors stem from a human donor in a cohort sampled during active COVID-19. Both conserved end residues are part of each CDR3. D genes are given only for firm matches. Clone size, where shown, is once, few, many, or a class for clones that have expanded.

D,J,size,V,DNA,CDR3
.,TRBJ2-7,.,TRBV7-9,TGTGCCAGCAGCTTAGGCCAGGGAAGGGATTACGAGCAGTACTTC,CASSLGQGRDYEQYF
TRBD2,TRBJ2-7,.,TRBV3-1/TRBV3-2,TGTGCCAGCAGCCAAGTCTCGTTTACGGGGACTAGGGCCTACGAGCAGTACTTC,CASSQVSFTGTRAYEQYF
.,TRBJ1-5,.,TRBV7-3,TGTGCCAGCAGCCCCAGGGGTAGAGGGGCGGGCAATCAGCCCCAGCATTTT,CASSPRGRGAGNQPQHF
.,TRBJ1-2,.,TRBV3-1/TRBV3-2,TGTGCCAGCAGCCAACAACTATTACAGGGAACGGTCGGCTACACCTTC,CASSQQLLQGTVGYTF
.,TRBJ2-7,.,TRBV30,TGTGCCTGGAGTCGGGGCTACGAGCAGTACTTC,CAWSRGYEQYF
.,TRBJ2-2,.,TRBV5-1,TGCGCCAGCAGCTTGGATGAGAGCCCGGACACCGGGGAGCTGTTTTTT,CASSLDESPDTGELFF
TRBD1,TRBJ1-1,.,TRBV18,TGTGCCGGAGGGGGACAGGGGAGCACTGAAGCTTTCTTT,CAGGGQGSTEAFF
.,TRBJ1-2,.,TRBV6-5,TGTGCCAGCAGTTACTCGGGGACAGGCTACACCTTC,CASSYSGTGYTF
.,TRBJ1-1,.,TRBV4-3,TGCGCCAGCAGCCAAGATCGAAAGCACGCTACGAACACTGAAGCTTTCTTT,CASSQDRKHATNTEAFF
.,TRBJ2-7,.,TRBV11-3,TGTGCCAGCAGCTTTGGCAGATACTACGAGCAGTACTTC,CASSFGRYYEQYF
.,TRBJ1-2,few,TRBV6-2/TRBV6-3,TGTGCCAGCAGTTACAGTGCGGACTATGGCTACACCTTC,CASSYSADYGYTF
TRBD2,TRBJ2-4,.,TRBV6-1,TGTGCCAGCAGTGAAACTAGCGGGTTCCCCATTCAGTACTTC,CASSETSGFPIQYF
TRBD1,TRBJ1-6,.,TRBV19,TGTGCCAGTGGCCGAACAGGGGACAATTCACCCCTCCACTTT,CASGRTGDNSPLHF
.,TRBJ2-5,.,TRBV7-2,TGTGCCAGCAGCCGTTCTACCCGGGAGACCCAGTACTTC,CASSRSTRETQYF
TRBD2,TRBJ2-1,.,TRBV6-6,TGTGCCAGCACCGCGCCGGGACTAGTGGGAAATGAGCAGTTCTTC,CASTAPGLVGNEQFF
.,TRBJ1-3,.,TRBV3-1/TRBV3-2,TGTGCCAGCAGCAATACAGACCCTGGAAACACCATATATTTT,CASSNTDPGNTIYF